This TCR beta chain was identified in a study of tumour-infiltrating T cells in Burkitt lymphoma (dated by TCRdb to about 2020). Describing the broader study: When TCR repertoire data were correlated with clinical outcome, productive clonality turned out to predict both overall and progression-free survival, independent of established prognosticators, age at diagnosis among them.

The library was generated by the immunoSEQ multiplex PCR assay. Not all clones reach the TCRdb copy of this immuneACCESS table, which keeps in-frame sequences only. Checked studies attribute under half of the gap to unresolved V genes and leave the rest unexplained. This sample gives 2,500 to 3,000 clones in total; around 82% of them show up just once. About 13% of the sample belongs to the ten largest clones. The CDR3, from cysteine to phenylalanine, totals 15 residues. Here the CDR3 DNA is all that survives: 45 bases in frame from base 1. Trimming accounts for 5 bases at V and 1 base at J, while the number of junction bases matched to no gene is 8. CDR1 and CDR2 are drawn from the germline V gene (reference sequence): PRHDT, FYEKMQ. This clone turned up a few times. Its cognate antigen has yet to be identified. No qualities accompany the bases; no much larger clone lies one base away.

The material sequenced was tumor tissue. The chain joins TRBV13 to TRBJ2-7; 7 middle bases align to TRBD1. The receptor's source is a human donor with diffuse large B-cell lymphoma. This receptor has the CDR3 CASSGHRDRSYEQYF. The bases read TGTGCCAGCAGCGGCCACCGGGACAGATCCTACGAGCAGTACTTC.